The present entry profiles one TCR beta chain with its context. This entry belongs to a study of cytomegalovirus exposure and HLA in healthy donors. Researchers ran the PCR with 60 Vbeta and 13 Jbeta primers. Sequencing used immunoSEQ multiplex PCR; TCRdb keeps in-frame clones, though not all of them. The sample records approximately 68,000 clones, 75% being singletons. The sample taken for sequencing was PBMCs. This TCR derives from a woman in her 30s in good health and CMV-seropositive.

Here the CDR3 DNA reads TGCGCCAGCAGCCAGGGACAGGTGACAAACACCGGGGAGCTGTTTTTT. Translated: CASSQGQVTNTGELFF. This chain links TRBV4-1 with TRBJ2-2; 8 positions agree with TRBD1. CDR3 length: 16 amino acids. Germline V CDR1 and CDR2: MGHRA, YSYEKL. V dropped 3 bases and J dropped 2; count of bases not matched to a gene: 5.